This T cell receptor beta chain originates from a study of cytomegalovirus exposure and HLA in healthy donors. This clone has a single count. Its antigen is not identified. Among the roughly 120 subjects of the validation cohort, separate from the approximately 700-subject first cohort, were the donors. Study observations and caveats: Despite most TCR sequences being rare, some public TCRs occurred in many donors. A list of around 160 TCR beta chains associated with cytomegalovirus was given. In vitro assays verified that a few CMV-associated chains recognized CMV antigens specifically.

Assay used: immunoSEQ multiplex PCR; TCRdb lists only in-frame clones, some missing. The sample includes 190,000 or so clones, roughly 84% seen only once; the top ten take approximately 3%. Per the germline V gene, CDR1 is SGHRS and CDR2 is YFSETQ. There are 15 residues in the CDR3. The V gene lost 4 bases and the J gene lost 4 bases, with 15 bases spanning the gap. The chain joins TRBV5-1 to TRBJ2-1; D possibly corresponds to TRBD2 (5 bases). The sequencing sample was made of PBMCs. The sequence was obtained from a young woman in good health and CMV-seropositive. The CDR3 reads CASSTTRGSYNEQFF. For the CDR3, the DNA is TGCGCCAGCAGCACAACTAGAGGCTCGTACAATGAGCAGTTCTTC.